Below, 29 T cell receptor beta chains from the same sample are listed, as sequenced in a study of blood T cell repertoires in COVID-19. Repertoires were generated with immunoSEQ multiplex PCR, while TCRdb's copy carries only in-frame clones and drops some. The data show around 190,000 clones, 70% to 90% seen once. The material sequenced was peripheral blood. These receptors were collected from a man in his fifties or sixties with COVID-19, enrolled during active disease.

As DNA, the CDR3 is TGTGCCAGCAGCCTGACAACGGAGGGCACTGAAGCTTTCTTT. It codes for CASSLTTEGTEAFF. This chain connects TRBV6-5 to TRBJ1-1; D gene uncertain. Germline V gene lookup returns CDR1 MNHEY and CDR2 SVGAGI. The CDR3 contains 14 residues. Trimming stripped 6 bases from V and 4 bases from J, with 15 bases between.

This clone appeared a single time. The chain's CDR3 is CASSQVSAGIDEQYF. In DNA form, the CDR3 reads TGCGCCAGCAGCCAAGTTTCTGCGGGAATTGACGAGCAGTACTTC. V usage is TRBV4-1 and J usage is TRBJ2-7; tentative D call: TRBD2 (6 bases). The CDR3 loop spans 15 amino acids. Trimming took off 1 base at V and 5 bases at J, with 15 bases between the two ends. Germline CDR1 reads MGHRA; CDR2 reads YSYEKL.

Comments on this clone: In the same sample, other DNA sequences code for this CDR3. This sequence joins TRBV2 and TRBJ2-3, with TRBD2 matching 13 bases. The germline V gene has CDR1 SNHLY and CDR2 FYNNEI. There are 16 residues in the CDR3. V lost 6 bases to trimming and J lost 2 bases; unmatched junction nucleotides: 5. CDR3 in DNA: TGTGCCAGCAGGGAACTAGCGGGGGGGTCCACAGATACGCAGTATTTT. It specifies CASRELAGGSTDTQYF.

This chain connects TRBV6-6 to TRBJ2-1; TRBD2 aligns across 11 bases. V was clipped by 7 bases and J by 1 base; unmatched bases: 3. Germline values: CDR1 MNHNY, CDR2 SVGAGI (reference sequence). CDR3 length equals 15 residues. For the CDR3, the DNA is TGTGCCAGCACCATAGCGGGAGGGTCCTACAATGAGCAGTTCTTC. This translates into CASTIAGGSYNEQFF.

The chain joins TRBV5-1 to TRBJ1-4; no definite D call. The length of the CDR3 is 13 residues. CDR1 and CDR2 from the germline V gene are SGHRS and YFSETQ. V shed 3 bases and J shed 4 bases, with 7 bases lying between them. The CDR3 loop is CASSSEGNEKLFF. CDR3 nucleotides: TGCGCCAGCAGCTCGGAGGGTAATGAAAAACTGTTTTTT. Variable domain in full (rest from reference TRBV5-1 and TRBJ1-4): KAGVTQTPRYLIKTRGQQVTLSCSPISGHRSVSWYQQTPGQGLQFLFEYFSETQRNKGNFPGRFSGRQFSNSRSEMNVSTLELGDSALYLCASSSEGNEKLFFGSGTQLSVL.

The J gene is TRBJ2-5, the V gene TRBV18; tentatively, D is TRBD2 (7 bases). The CDR3 loop spans 13 amino acids. Germline V gene lookup returns CDR1 KGHSH and CDR2 LQKENI. V gave up 3 bases and J gave up 5 bases, with 10 bases separating them. The CDR3 sequence: CASSPRGGETQYF. The CDR3, as DNA: TGTGCCAGCTCACCTAGGGGGGGTGAGACCCAGTACTTC.

The rearrangement links TRBV4-3 to TRBJ2-1; TRBD2 is a possible D gene (6 bases). The CDR3 covers 17 residues. CDR1 is LGHNA and CDR2 is YSLEER in the germline V gene. The V gene lost 3 bases and the J gene lost 1 base, with 16 bases spanning the gap. CDR3 nucleotides: TGCGCCAGCAGCCAGAGTCCAGGGAGGAGTTCCTACAATGAGCAGTTCTTC. Amino acid sequence: CASSQSPGRSSYNEQFF.

This clone was recorded only once. The chain combines TRBV5-6 with TRBJ2-1, with TRBD2 identical over 9 bases. The CDR3 consists of 15 residues. In germline, CDR1 is SGHDT, CDR2 YYEEEE. V lost 4 bases to trimming and J lost 0 bases; unmatched junction nucleotides: 2. The CDR3 bases are TGTGCCAGCAGCCCTAGCGGGGTCTCCTACAATGAGCAGTTCTTC. Translated, it gives CASSPSGVSYNEQFF.

This chain joins TRBV18 and TRBJ1-1; tentative D call: TRBD1 (5 bases). Trimming removed 6 bases from V and 4 bases from J, with 12 bases in between. Per the germline V gene, CDR1 is KGHSH and CDR2 is LQKENI. There are 13 residues in the CDR3. The CDR3 DNA reads TGTGCCAGCTCCATAGGGGCGATCACTGAAGCTTTCTTT. As protein: CASSIGAITEAFF.

The rearrangement joins TRBV11-2 to TRBJ2-3; 8 positions match TRBD1. CDR1 SGHAT and CDR2 FQNNGV come from the germline V gene. The V and J ends lost 5 bases and 2 bases, in that order; junction bases with no gene match: 6. This CDR3 spans 15 amino acids. The CDR3 DNA reads as TGTGCCAGCAGCCCCGACAGGGGATTCACAGATACGCAGTATTTT. Translation: CASSPDRGFTDTQYF.

The chain links TRBV6-5 to TRBJ1-3; TRBD1 matches at 8 bases. There are 15 residues in the CDR3. The V gene end was trimmed by 2 bases and the J gene end by 2 bases; junction bases not matched to a gene: 2. Per germline, CDR1 MNHEY and CDR2 SVGAGI. DNA of the CDR3: TGTGCCAGCAGTTACCGGACAGGGCCTGGAAACACCATATATTTT. Its translation: CASSYRTGPGNTIYF.

The chain employs TRBV9 and TRBJ2-3, with D hard to call. Trimming pared 0 bases from V and 0 bases from J, leaving 8 bases between. Per germline, CDR1 SGDLS and CDR2 YYNGEE. The CDR3 spans 15 residues. CDR3 in DNA: TGTGCCAGCAGCGTAGCCCCGAGTAGCACAGATACGCAGTATTTT. Translating gives CASSVAPSSTDTQYF.

The V call is TRBV2, the J call TRBJ2-1; TRBD2 agrees at 12 bases. Germline CDR1 is SNHLY and CDR2 is FYNNEI. There are 15 residues in the CDR3. J gave up 7 bases and V 6 bases, and 7 bases lay outside the gene matches. The CDR3 here is CASSSRLAGENEQFF. The CDR3 DNA reads as TGTGCCAGCAGCTCCCGACTAGCGGGAGAAAATGAGCAGTTCTTC.

This clone was picked up one time. The chain carries TRBV2 and TRBJ1-3; 10 bases agree with TRBD1. J lost 1 base, V lost 3 bases, and 3 bases had no gene match. CDR1 and CDR2 from the germline V gene are SNHLY and FYNNEI. CDR3 size: 16 residues. The CDR3 DNA reads TGTGCCAGCAGTGAGGGACAGGGGAAGTCTGGAAACACCATATATTTT. Residues: CASSEGQGKSGNTIYF.

The J gene is TRBJ2-1, the V gene TRBV27, with TRBD1 matching 8 bases. Germline-derived CDR1 and CDR2 are MNHEY and SMNVEV (reference sequence). The CDR3 runs 21 residues. V lost 2 bases to trimming and J lost 7 bases; unmatched junction nucleotides: 25. For the CDR3, the DNA is TGTGCCAGCAGTTTAGAGGATCCGGGACAGGTCGGGTCAAAGGGGGCAAATGAGCAGTTCTTC. Encoded protein: CASSLEDPGQVGSKGANEQFF.

V gene TRBV28 combines with J gene TRBJ2-7; 11 bases fit TRBD2. The J segment lost 3 bases and the V segment lost 4 bases, leaving 11 bases of the junction unmatched. The CDR3 covers 17 residues. Germline loops: CDR1 MDHEN, CDR2 SYDVKM. DNA for the CDR3: TGTGCCAGCAGTTCCCTTGGGCTAGCGGGGGGCCACTACGAGCAGTACTTC. Translation gives CASSSLGLAGGHYEQYF.

The chain uses TRBV2 and TRBJ2-5, with unresolved D. The CDR3 is 14 amino acids. From germline, CDR1 is SNHLY and CDR2 FYNNEI. Trimming took 2 bases from V and 1 from J, leaving 8 bases between them. CDR3 DNA sequence: TGTGCCAGCAGTGAACAGCGAGTCCAAGAGACCCAGTACTTC. Translating gives CASSEQRVQETQYF.

This sequence joins TRBV24-1 and TRBJ2-7, with 8 positions matching TRBD2. CDR3 length equals 16 residues. Germline trimming cut 7 bases from V and 0 bases from J; bases unmatched to any gene: 10. Germline V gene lookup returns CDR1 KGHDR and CDR2 SFDVKD. CDR3 nucleotide sequence: TGTGCCACCAGGCCCCTCAGACTAGCGTCCTCCTACGAGCAGTACTTC. This gives the protein CATRPLRLASSYEQYF.

This chain connects TRBV18 to TRBJ1-1; a weak D match, TRBD1 (5 bases). This CDR3 spans 14 amino acids. V was cut by 2 bases and J by 4 bases, with 11 bases left in between. Per germline, CDR1 KGHSH and CDR2 LQKENI. The CDR3 sequence is CASSPVGTFTEAFF. In DNA form, the CDR3 reads TGTGCCAGCTCACCAGTTGGGACTTTCACTGAAGCTTTCTTT.

The rearrangement joins TRBV5-1 to TRBJ2-1; the match to TRBD2 covers 14 bases. Germline V gene data show CDR1 as SGHRS and CDR2 as YFSETQ. This CDR3 is 21 amino acids long. J lost 0 bases, V lost 0 bases, and 11 bases had no gene match. The CDR3 DNA sequence: TGCGCCAGCAGCTTGGGGGTCCCGGGACTAGCGGGAGCCAACTCCTACAATGAGCAGTTCTTC. Its protein is CASSLGVPGLAGANSYNEQFF.

V is TRBV18 and J is TRBJ1-6, with D possibly being TRBD1 (5 bases). The CDR3 is 15 residues long. Germline V gives CDR1 KGHSH, CDR2 LQKENI. V was pared by 2 bases and J by 4 bases, with 9 bases between. The CDR3 reads CASSPAGSYNSPLHF. The CDR3 coding sequence is TGTGCCAGCTCACCAGCAGGGTCATATAATTCACCCCTCCACTTT.

V usage is TRBV7-8 and J usage is TRBJ1-5; D remains unclear. CDR1 is SGHVS, CDR2 FQNEAQ, per germline. CDR3 length: 15 amino acids. The V gene lost 0 bases and the J gene lost 0 bases, with 6 bases spanning the gap. The CDR3 spells CASSLAGDSNQPQHF. The CDR3 nucleotides read TGTGCCAGCAGCTTAGCCGGGGATAGCAATCAGCCCCAGCATTTT.

The genes are TRBV27 and TRBJ2-1; 9 bases map to TRBD2. The ends lost 3 bases at V and 6 bases at J; junction bases unmatched: 12. The CDR3 contains 17 residues. Germline V gives CDR1 MNHEY, CDR2 SMNVEV (reference sequence). The CDR3 nucleotides read TGTGCCAGCAGTTTCAACCCTTGGGCGGGGGGGAGCAATGAGCAGTTCTTC. Translation gives CASSFNPWAGGSNEQFF.

This CDR3 is CASNTGGGEKLFF. CDR3 nucleotides: TGTGCCAGCAATACAGGGGGCGGGGAAAAACTGTTTTTT. The genes are TRBV28 and TRBJ1-4; 9 positions agree with TRBD1. V lost 7 bases, J lost 8 bases, and 5 bases stayed unmatched. The germline gives CDR1 MDHEN, CDR2 SYDVKM. This CDR3 comprises 13 residues.

The V call is TRBV7-2, the J call TRBJ2-7; no firm D call. V was trimmed by 1 base and J by 3 bases, leaving 10 bases between them. The CDR3 contains 14 residues. Germline values: CDR1 SGHTA, CDR2 FQGNSA. The CDR3 sequence is CASSLGAGSYEQYF. CDR3 nucleotide sequence: TGTGCCAGCAGCTTAGGGGCAGGAAGCTACGAGCAGTACTTC.

CDR3 residues: CASSVGGGVETQYF. The DNA of the CDR3 is TGTGCCAGCAGCGTAGGAGGGGGGGTCGAGACCCAGTACTTC. V and J are TRBV9 and TRBJ2-5; D may be TRBD2 (7 bases). The CDR3 sequence is 14 residues long. Germline V gene sequence: CDR1 SGDLS, CDR2 YYNGEE. Trimming left V 0 bases short and J 5 bases short, with 11 bases between.

This clone occurred a few times. This rearrangement joins TRBV5-5 to TRBJ2-7; tentative D call: TRBD2 (6 bases). Trimming pared 4 bases from V and 1 base from J, leaving 15 bases between. This CDR3 has 15 residues. Germline CDR1 SGHKS, CDR2 YYEKEE (reference sequence). In DNA, the CDR3 is TGTGCCAGCAGCCAGAACATAGCGGCGTCCTACGAGCAGTACTTC. Its protein product is CASSQNIAASYEQYF.

The chain uses TRBV27 and TRBJ2-1, with TRBD2 identical over 8 bases. Germline CDR1 and CDR2: MNHEY and SMNVEV (reference sequence). V was clipped by 5 bases and J by 7 bases; unmatched bases: 10. The CDR3 is 15 amino acids. This CDR3 is CASSLSGASRNEQFF. For the CDR3, the DNA is TGTGCCAGCAGTCTTAGCGGGGCGAGCCGGAATGAGCAGTTCTTC.

This clone was seen once. V and J are TRBV18 and TRBJ2-3, with D unresolved. Germline values: CDR1 KGHSH, CDR2 LQKENI. Trimming cost V 3 bases and J 0 bases, with 7 bases left between them. This CDR3 comprises 14 residues. CDR3 loop: CASSPLSSTDTQYF. CDR3 coding DNA: TGTGCCAGCTCACCGTTATCTAGCACAGATACGCAGTATTTT.